Below are 16 T cell receptor beta chains sequenced from a single sample in a study of CD8+ T cells in alopecia areata. cDNA prepared by RNA extraction and subsequent reverse transcription served as the template for sequencing. Generated by immunoSEQ multiplex PCR, the TCRdb table keeps only in-frame clones and is missing some. The sample yields 110,000 to 150,000 clones, around three fifths seen once. The sequences come from CD4+ T cells sorted from blood, collected at week 0. The source of these receptors is a human donor with alopecia areata.

The chain couples TRBV15 to TRBJ2-4, with D unresolved. Trimming stripped 1 base from V and 1 base from J, with 8 bases between. The germline gives CDR1 LNHNV, CDR2 YYDKDF (reference sequence). The CDR3 is 15 residues long. DNA for the CDR3: TGTGCCACCAGCAGAGGAAACTACGCCAAAAACATTCAGTACTTC. This translates into CATSRGNYAKNIQYF.

The chain combines TRBV14 with TRBJ1-2; no clear D. This CDR3 spans 13 amino acids. Germline V CDR1 and CDR2: SGHDN, FVKESK. V lost 1 base, J lost 4 bases, and 7 bases lay in between. This CDR3 reads CASSQGQSYGYTF. The CDR3 region has the DNA TGTGCCAGCAGCCAAGGGCAGTCCTATGGCTACACCTTC.

In this sample, this clone turned up a few times. The chain links TRBV29-1 to TRBJ1-2; 9 bases map to TRBD1. Germline CDR1 SQVTM, CDR2 ANQGSEA. The CDR3 contains 14 residues. Unmatched junction bases numbered 8, after V lost 6 bases and J lost 3 bases. The CDR3 spells CSVGTGFGDYGYTF. The DNA of the CDR3 is TGCAGCGTGGGGACAGGGTTCGGTGACTATGGCTACACCTTC.

V is TRBV5-1 and J is TRBJ1-1, with a possible D match to TRBD1 (6 bases). Germline V gene lookup returns CDR1 SGHRS and CDR2 YFSETQ. The CDR3 is 14 amino acids. Between the trimmed V and J ends, which lost 6 bases and 5 bases, there was a span of 17 bases. CDR3 amino acids: CASNRGAAGTEAFF. The CDR3 bases are TGCGCCAGCAATAGGGGGGCCGCAGGGACTGAAGCTTTCTTT.

The V and J genes are TRBV9 and TRBJ2-1; D not resolved. The length of the CDR3 is 14 residues. Deletions cut 0 bases from V and 8 bases from J, with 12 bases between. Germline-derived CDR1 and CDR2 are SGDLS and YYNGEE. The CDR3 nucleotides read TGTGCCAGCAGCGTAGGCCCCTCCTCGCATGAGCAGTTCTTC. Its translation is CASSVGPSSHEQFF.

The J gene is TRBJ2-3, the V gene TRBV7-9; maybe TRBD2 (7 bases). The germline CDR1 and CDR2 sequences are SEHNR and FQNEAQ (reference sequence). With 0 bases removed from V and 6 bases from J, the gap between germline ends came to 13 bases. This CDR3 is 15 amino acids long. The CDR3, as DNA: TGTGCCAGCAGCTTAGCTTCGGGGGGCAGGGATACGCAGTATTTT. Residues: CASSLASGGRDTQYF.

This chain connects TRBV7-2 to TRBJ1-5; D is possibly TRBD1 (5 bases). V was clipped by 3 bases and J by 6 bases, with 9 bases between them. Germline V lookup: CDR1 SGHTA, CDR2 FQGNSA. The CDR3 length is 13 residues. The CDR3 loop is CASSLQGSQPQHF. CDR3 DNA sequence: TGTGCCAGCAGCTTGCAGGGCAGTCAGCCCCAGCATTTT.

The rearrangement uses TRBV13 and TRBJ2-1, with 9 bases that match TRBD1. This CDR3 region has 16 residues. V lost 2 bases to trimming and J lost 7 bases; unmatched junction nucleotides: 9. Germline loops: CDR1 PRHDT, CDR2 FYEKMQ (reference sequence). CDR3 nucleotides: TGTGCCAGCAGCTTATGGAGGGGGACAGGGCGGAATGAGCAGTTCTTC. Residues: CASSLWRGTGRNEQFF.

V and J are TRBV29-1 and TRBJ2-3, with 7 positions matching TRBD2. Germline CDR1 SQVTM, CDR2 ANQGSEA. V shed 5 bases and J 5 bases; nucleotides not matched to a gene: 7. The CDR3 is made up of 13 amino acids. The CDR3 protein is CSVFGLEVDTQYF. CDR3 nucleotides: TGCAGCGTTTTCGGACTAGAGGTAGATACGCAGTATTTT.

This rearrangement joins TRBV13 to TRBJ2-5; 14 bases map to TRBD2. CDR1 is PRHDT and CDR2 is FYEKMQ in the germline V gene (reference sequence). The junction had 7 bases not matched to a gene; V was cut back by 5 bases and J by 5 bases. CDR3 length: 16 amino acids. The CDR3 nucleotides read TGTGCCAGCAGCCTTCAGACTAGCGGGGGGGCCGAGACCCAGTACTTC. It codes for CASSLQTSGGAETQYF.

The chain employs TRBV30 and TRBJ1-5, with D possibly matching TRBD1 (5 bases). The germline V gene has CDR1 GTSNPN and CDR2 SVGIG (reference sequence). V was trimmed by 2 bases and J by 6 bases, leaving 17 bases between them. The CDR3 is 15 amino acids. CDR3 protein: CAWSPSPGPGQPQHF. The CDR3 nucleotides read TGTGCCTGGAGTCCCTCCCCAGGGCCCGGTCAGCCCCAGCATTTT.

The rearrangement links TRBV2 to TRBJ2-3; TRBD1 might be the D (5 bases). From germline, CDR1 is SNHLY and CDR2 FYNNEI. The V end was cut by 7 bases, the J end by 2 bases, with 10 bases between. This CDR3 is 13 amino acids long. The CDR3 region has the DNA TGTGCCAGCAATAAGGACAACACAGATACGCAGTATTTT. Its translation: CASNKDNTDTQYF.

This clone was seen a few times. The chain recombines TRBV2 with TRBJ1-1; the match to TRBD1 covers 7 bases. V lost 4 bases, J lost 11 bases, and 10 bases stayed unmatched. The CDR3 has 13 amino acids. Germline V gives CDR1 SNHLY, CDR2 FYNNEI. The CDR3 nucleotides read TGTGCCAGCAGTGTTGGACGTCAGGGGGACGCTTTCTTT. Translating gives CASSVGRQGDAFF.

Only a few counts were recorded for this clone. V and J are TRBV7-2 and TRBJ2-1; D not certain. Germline CDR1 is SGHTA and CDR2 is FQGNSA. CDR3 length: 13 amino acids. V lost 0 bases and J lost 4, with 4 bases in between. CDR3 sequence (DNA): TGTGCCAGCAGCTTAGCGGCGTACAATGAGCAGTTCTTC. Amino acids: CASSLAAYNEQFF.

The V call is TRBV29-1, the J call TRBJ1-2; D possibly corresponds to TRBD1 (6 bases). Looked up from germline, CDR1 is SQVTM and CDR2 is ANQGSEA. This CDR3 has 14 residues. V lost 8 bases and J lost 2, with 18 bases in between. CDR3 residues: CSTSRTVTNYGYTF. CDR3 DNA: TGCAGCACCTCCCGGACAGTGACGAACTATGGCTACACCTTC. The full variable domain, completed using reference TRBV29-1 and TRBJ1-2, is SAVISQKPSRDICQRGTSLTIQCQVDSQVTMMFWYRQQPGQSLTLIATANQGSEATYESGFVIDKFPISRPNLTFSTLTVSNMSPEDSSIYLCSTSRTVTNYGYTFGSGTRLTVV.

V is TRBV7-2 and J is TRBJ2-4; no reliable D call. With 5 bases removed from V and 0 bases from J, the gap between germline ends came to 5 bases. CDR3 length: 13 residues. From germline, CDR1 is SGHTA and CDR2 FQGNSA. CDR3 sequence reads: CASSDVAKNIQYF. The CDR3 DNA sequence: TGTGCCAGCAGCGACGTAGCCAAAAACATTCAGTACTTC. The entire variable domain, with the rest obtained from reference TRBV7-2 and TRBJ2-4, is as follows: GAGVSQSPSNKVTEKGKDVELRCDPISGHTALYWYRQSLGQGLEFLIYFQGNSAPDKSGLPSDRFSAERTGGSVSTLTIQRTQQEDSAVYLCASSDVAKNIQYFGAGTRLSVL.